These 6 T cell receptor beta chains were sequenced from one sample in a study of cytomegalovirus exposure and HLA in healthy donors. Profiled with immunoSEQ multiplex PCR; TCRdb holds only in-frame clones, not every one. The table records over 150,000 clones, roughly 90% of them present only once. The specimen sequenced was PBMCs. The receptors stem from a man between 18 and 29 years old in good health and CMV-seropositive.

This clone showed up just a few times. V and J are TRBV15 and TRBJ2-7; D might be TRBD2 (5 bases). Germline values: CDR1 LNHNV, CDR2 YYDKDF (reference sequence). This CDR3 contains 14 residues. Trimming stripped 6 bases from V and 2 bases from J, with 14 bases between. CDR3 in amino acids: CATRGRLSAYEQYF. CDR3 DNA sequence: TGTGCCACCAGAGGGAGACTCTCCGCCTACGAGCAGTACTTC.

The rearrangement links TRBV11-2 to TRBJ2-7, with D perhaps TRBD2 (6 bases). CDR1 is SGHAT, CDR2 FQNNGV, per germline. The CDR3 totals 13 residues. V was pared by 5 bases and J by 5 bases, with 13 bases between. CDR3 protein: CASSTITSNEQYF. The DNA for the CDR3 is TGTGCCAGCAGCACGATAACTAGCAACGAGCAGTACTTC.

The chain employs TRBV28 and TRBJ2-7; 8 nucleotides line up with TRBD1. The CDR3 contains 14 residues. Trimming took 8 bases from V and 6 from J; bases not matched to a gene: 12. The germline gives CDR1 MDHEN, CDR2 SYDVKM. CDR3 sequence: CASQDRAFPTEQYF. For the CDR3, the DNA is TGTGCCAGCCAGGACAGGGCCTTTCCCACCGAGCAGTACTTC.

The chain has TRBV7-9 and TRBJ1-1, with 8 bases that match TRBD1. Germline-derived CDR1 and CDR2 are SEHNR and FQNEAQ (reference sequence). The CDR3 is 15 amino acids. V gave up 5 bases and J gave up 6 bases; unmatched junction bases: 11. The CDR3 spells CASSAGRGRGPEAFF. CDR3 DNA: TGTGCCAGCAGCGCCGGCAGGGGGCGCGGGCCTGAAGCTTTCTTT.

J is TRBJ2-7 and V is TRBV27; 11 bases fit TRBD2. Germline values: CDR1 MNHEY, CDR2 SMNVEV (reference sequence). This CDR3 comprises 14 residues. V gave up 6 bases and J gave up 2 bases; unmatched junction bases: 3. For the CDR3, the DNA is TGTGCCAGCAGCCGACTAGCGGGGCCCTACGAGCAGTACTTC. Translating gives CASSRLAGPYEQYF.

The V and J genes are TRBV6-5 and TRBJ1-2; 9 nucleotides match TRBD1. Germline loops: CDR1 MNHEY, CDR2 SVGAGI. Germline trimming cut 6 bases from V and 4 bases from J; bases unmatched to any gene: 9. The CDR3 extends over 15 amino acids. The CDR3 DNA follows: TGTGCCAGCAGAAATCCGGGACAGGGCGGCTATGGCTACACCTTC. This gives the protein CASRNPGQGGYGYTF.